Shown below are 20 T cell receptor beta chains from a single sample sequenced in a study of cytomegalovirus exposure and HLA in healthy donors. It was with 60 Vbeta and 13 Jbeta primers that the PCR ran. The repertoire was sequenced with immunoSEQ multiplex PCR; TCRdb's copy has only in-frame clones and lacks some. This table has around 140,000 clones, about 64% appearing once. Material for sequencing was PBMCs. The receptors were gathered from a woman between 40 and 50 years old in good health and CMV-seronegative.

This chain connects TRBV19 to TRBJ1-2; 10 bases are a match to TRBD1. This CDR3 contains 18 residues. The germline gives CDR1 LNHDA, CDR2 SQIVND (reference sequence). V trimming: 5 bases; J trimming: 0 bases; junction bases outside the gene matches: 12. The CDR3 loop is CASSLRGTGVNANYGYTF. CDR3 sequence (DNA): TGTGCCAGTAGTCTCCGGGGGACAGGGGTTAATGCTAACTATGGCTACACCTTC. Filled out from reference TRBV19 and TRBJ1-2, the complete variable domain reads DGGITQSPKYLFRKEGQNVTLSCEQNLNHDAMYWYRQDPGQGLRLIYYSQIVNDFQKGDIAEGYSVSREKKESFPLTVTSAQKNPTAFYLCASSLRGTGVNANYGYTFGSGTRLTVV.

J is TRBJ2-3 and V is TRBV7-9; TRBD2 agrees at 10 bases. CDR1 and CDR2 from the germline V gene are SEHNR and FQNEAQ (reference sequence). Trimming removed 1 base from V and 5 bases from J; junction bases left unmatched: 3. This CDR3 has 15 residues. The CDR3 nucleotides are TGTGCCAGCAGCTTAGGAGCGGGGGGGCGAGATACGCAGTATTTT. Amino acid sequence: CASSLGAGGRDTQYF.

The V call is TRBV9, the J call TRBJ1-1, with 8 bases lining up with TRBD1. Germline CDR1 SGDLS, CDR2 YYNGEE. Unmatched junction bases numbered 4, after V lost 3 bases and J lost 0 bases. CDR3 length: 15 amino acids. The CDR3 coding sequence is TGTGCCAGCAGCGACCGGGACAGGCTGAACACTGAAGCTTTCTTT. It translates to CASSDRDRLNTEAFF.

The chain recombines TRBV28 with TRBJ2-2, with D tentatively TRBD1 (6 bases). Germline loops: CDR1 MDHEN, CDR2 SYDVKM. The CDR3 runs 14 residues. Trimming shortened V by 4 bases and J by 6 bases, and 12 bases separated the two germline ends. DNA of the CDR3: TGTGCCAGCAGTTCCCGAACAGGGTCCGGGGAGCTGTTTTTT. Translating it yields CASSSRTGSGELFF.

This chain links TRBV11-2 with TRBJ1-1, with 7 bases fitting TRBD1. Germline loops: CDR1 SGHAT, CDR2 FQNNGV. V lost 1 base to trimming and J lost 1 base; unmatched junction nucleotides: 3. The CDR3 has 15 residues. The CDR3 region has the DNA TGTGCCAGCAGCTTAGCTCCAGGGGGGAACACTGAAGCTTTCTTT. It translates to CASSLAPGGNTEAFF.

CDR3 region: CASSLLTGTHGNEKLFF. The CDR3 nucleotides read TGTGCCAGCAGCTTGCTGACGGGGACACACGGAAATGAAAAACTGTTTTTT. The chain is built from TRBV7-9 and TRBJ1-4; possibly TRBD1 for D (6 bases). The V gene lost 3 bases and the J gene lost 5 bases, with 19 bases spanning the gap. CDR1 SEHNR and CDR2 FQNEAQ come from the germline V gene (reference sequence). CDR3 length equals 17 residues.

The J gene is TRBJ2-3, the V gene TRBV7-9; D is unresolved. The CDR3 spans 12 residues. V lost 4 bases and J 8 bases, leaving 10 bases between the germline ends. Germline V CDR1 and CDR2: SEHNR, FQNEAQ (reference sequence). The CDR3 is CASSSPTGTQYF. CDR3 DNA: TGTGCCAGCAGCTCCCCGACGGGTACGCAGTATTTT.

V gene TRBV19 combines with J gene TRBJ2-3; 11 bases are shared with TRBD2. V gave up 5 bases and J gave up 0 bases; unmatched junction bases: 7. Germline loops: CDR1 LNHDA, CDR2 SQIVND (reference sequence). There are 17 residues in the CDR3. This CDR3 reads CASSGLGLAVSTDTQYF. For the CDR3, the DNA is TGTGCCAGTAGTGGCCTGGGACTAGCGGTTAGCACAGATACGCAGTATTTT.

The chain combines TRBV18 with TRBJ1-5, with 10 bases matching TRBD1. CDR3 length: 15 amino acids. Trimming removed 6 bases from V and 4 bases from J; junction bases left unmatched: 6. CDR1 and CDR2 (germline): KGHSH, LQKENI. The CDR3 DNA follows: TGTGCCAGCTCCCCCGGGACAGGGGTAAATCAGCCCCAGCATTTT. It yields the protein CASSPGTGVNQPQHF.

The chain recombines TRBV28 with TRBJ2-4; the match to TRBD1 covers 10 bases. Unmatched junction bases numbered 4, after V lost 1 base and J lost 7 bases. Germline V gene data show CDR1 as MDHEN and CDR2 as SYDVKM. The CDR3 extends over 15 amino acids. CDR3 sequence reads: CASSLSGTGVNIQYF. CDR3 bases: TGTGCCAGCAGTTTATCCGGGACAGGGGTGAACATTCAGTACTTC.

Many counts were recorded for this clone. The chain carries TRBV10-2 and TRBJ1-6; TRBD1 matches 9 bases. Looked up from germline, CDR1 is WSHSY and CDR2 is SAAADI. CDR3 length: 16 amino acids. The J segment lost 3 bases and the V segment lost 6 bases, leaving 6 bases of the junction unmatched. The CDR3 bases are TGCGCCAGCAGCTACGGGACAGGGTTCTATAATTCACCCCTCCACTTT. It yields the protein CASSYGTGFYNSPLHF.

This clone has more than one count but fewer than ten. V is TRBV7-9 and J is TRBJ2-1, with 9 positions matching TRBD1. J lost 7 bases, V lost 5 bases, and 6 bases had no gene match. The CDR3 is 14 residues long. Germline lookup yields CDR1 SEHNR and CDR2 FQNEAQ (reference sequence). The chain's CDR3 is CASSRLQGANEQFF. The CDR3, as DNA: TGTGCCAGCAGCCGGTTACAGGGGGCAAATGAGCAGTTCTTC.

In this sample, this clone turned up once. The V call is TRBV28, the J call TRBJ1-4; D is perhaps TRBD1 (6 bases). The CDR3 covers 16 residues. The V gene's germline CDR1 is MDHEN and CDR2 SYDVKM. Trimming left V 6 bases short and J 8 bases short, with 22 bases between. The CDR3 reads CASSPLLPGAEEKLFF. CDR3 DNA sequence: TGTGCCAGCAGCCCCCTCCTCCCAGGGGCAGAAGAAAAACTGTTTTTT. Full variable domain (outside the CDR3, taken from reference TRBV28 and TRBJ1-4): DVKVTQSSRYLVKRTGEKVFLECVQDMDHENMFWYRQDPGLGLRLIYFSYDVKMKEKGDIPEGYSVSREKKERFSLILESASTNQTSMYLCASSPLLPGAEEKLFFGSGTQLSVL.

J is TRBJ2-1 and V is TRBV10-2, with 11 bases that match TRBD2. The CDR3 runs to 14 residues. The V gene end was trimmed by 6 bases and the J gene end by 13 bases; junction bases not matched to a gene: 11. In germline, CDR1 is WSHSY, CDR2 SAAADI. The CDR3 here is CASSEISGGAFQFF. The CDR3 DNA is TGCGCCAGCAGCGAAATTAGCGGGGGGGCCTTTCAGTTCTTC.

The table lists this clone with a few counts. This rearrangement joins TRBV4-1 to TRBJ2-2; D may be TRBD2 (6 bases). Trimming removed 2 bases from V and 5 bases from J, with 12 bases in between. The CDR3 covers 15 residues. CDR1 is MGHRA and CDR2 is YSYEKL in the germline V gene. The CDR3 loop reads CASSQLEGRTGELFF. For the CDR3, the DNA is TGCGCCAGCAGCCAATTGGAGGGGCGTACCGGGGAGCTGTTTTTT.

The rearrangement uses TRBV5-1 and TRBJ1-1; D possibly corresponds to TRBD1 (5 bases). Per the germline V gene, CDR1 is SGHRS and CDR2 is YFSETQ. The V end lost 2 bases, the J end lost 5 bases, and 22 bases lay between the germline ends. The length of the CDR3 is 17 residues. The CDR3 nucleotides read TGCGCCAGCAGCTTAGGGCAGGGATTCGACGGAAGAACTGAAGCTTTCTTT. Amino acids: CASSLGQGFDGRTEAFF. Full variable domain (outside the CDR3, taken from reference TRBV5-1 and TRBJ1-1): KAGVTQTPRYLIKTRGQQVTLSCSPISGHRSVSWYQQTPGQGLQFLFEYFSETQRNKGNFPGRFSGRQFSNSRSEMNVSTLELGDSALYLCASSLGQGFDGRTEAFFGQGTRLTVV.

The rearrangement uses TRBV18 and TRBJ2-1; TRBD2 matches at 8 bases. Germline CDR1 reads KGHSH; CDR2 reads LQKENI. The length of the CDR3 is 18 residues. Unmatched junction bases numbered 12, after V lost 1 base and J lost 4 bases. CDR3 bases: TGTGCCAGCTCACCACAGGGATCCGGACTAGCAGCGTACAATGAGCAGTTCTTC. Translation: CASSPQGSGLAAYNEQFF.

The chain links TRBV7-2 to TRBJ1-6; no clear D gene. The CDR3 is 13 amino acids. Trimming took 3 bases from V and 7 from J, leaving 7 bases between them. Germline lookup yields CDR1 SGHTA and CDR2 FQGNSA. The CDR3 DNA is TGTGCCAGCAGCTTTGGCCAGAATTCACCCCTCCACTTT. It encodes CASSFGQNSPLHF. Combining the CDR3 with reference TRBV7-2 and TRBJ1-6 gives the whole variable domain GAGVSQSPSNKVTEKGKDVELRCDPISGHTALYWYRQSLGQGLEFLIYFQGNSAPDKSGLPSDRFSAERTGGSVSTLTIQRTQQEDSAVYLCASSFGQNSPLHFGNGTRLTVT.

This chain uses TRBV30 with TRBJ2-1; 7 bases are shared with TRBD2. The germline CDR1 and CDR2 sequences are GTSNPN and SVGIG (reference sequence). The junction had 7 bases not matched to a gene; V was cut back by 0 bases and J by 5 bases. This CDR3 comprises 15 residues. CDR3 DNA sequence: TGTGCCTGGAGTGTGGGCCTAGCGGCCAACAATGAGCAGTTCTTC. It is translated as CAWSVGLAANNEQFF.

V is TRBV5-6 and J is TRBJ2-5, with 7 bases identical to TRBD1. The J call may be wrong; the DNA end is better matched by TRBJ2-7. The CDR3 consists of 14 residues. The germline CDR1 and CDR2 sequences are SGHDT and YYEEEE. CDR3 sequence (DNA): TGTGCCAGCAGCTCGGACAGGTCCCCCTACGAGCAGTACTTC. Translating it yields CASSSDRSPYEQYF.